A selection of T cell receptor beta chains follows, all from one sample in a study of blood T cell repertoires in COVID-19. Clones were sequenced by immunoSEQ multiplex PCR, and TCRdb holds only the in-frame ones, with some missing. Counted here are 200,000 to 250,000 clones, 70% to 90% occurring once; the ten biggest clones make up more than 6.5%. Sequencing used peripheral blood. These receptors were collected from a woman in her seventies with active or convalescent COVID-19. CDR3s include the opening cysteine and the closing phenylalanine or tryptophan. The order of the fields is clone size, J gene, V gene, CDR3 length, D gene, CDR3 DNA, CDR3 protein. The D gene is left open where the match is weak. Rows give clone size only sometimes, using once, few, many, or a class for an expanded clone.

>once|TRBJ2-7|TRBV15|15|TRBD1
TGTGCCACCAGCAGAACCCGGGACAGTACCTACGAGCAGTACTTC
CATSRTRDSTYEQYF
>NA|TRBJ2-2|TRBV19|14|NA
TGTGCCAGTATCCAGCAGGGAAGAACCGGGGAGCTGTTTTTT
CASIQQGRTGELFF
>once|TRBJ1-2|TRBV2|13|NA
TGTGCCAGCAGGGAGGAGGGCCTCAGGGGCTACACCTTC
CASREEGLRGYTF
>NA|TRBJ2-5|TRBV7-8|13|TRBD1
TGTGCCAGCAGCTTCGGGACAGGCGATCGCTTGTACTTC
CASSFGTGDRLYF
>NA|TRBJ2-1|TRBV19|14|TRBD1
TGTGCCAGTAGGCCGGGACAGGGGCGGAATGAGCAGTTCTTC
CASRPGQGRNEQFF
>NA|TRBJ1-4|TRBV19|14|NA
TGTGCCAGTAGTTTCCCTCTCAATGGAGGGGAACTGTTTTTT
CASSFPLNGGELFF
>once|TRBJ2-1|TRBV27|15|TRBD1
TGTGCCAGCAGTACCGGGACAGGGATTTACAATGAGCAGTTCTTC
CASSTGTGIYNEQFF
>NA|TRBJ2-2|TRBV6-2/TRBV6-3|18|TRBD1
TGTGCCAGCAGTTACCACACGGGACAGGGATGGGACACCGGGGAGCTGTTTTTT
CASSYHTGQGWDTGELFF
>NA|TRBJ2-3|TRBV24-1|16|TRBD1
TGTGCCACCAGTGAATCTACCGGACAGGGCACAGATACGCAGTATTTT
CATSESTGQGTDTQYF
>NA|TRBJ1-3|TRBV6-5|15|TRBD1
TGTGCCAGCAGTCCAAAGGACAGGGCTGGAAACACCATATATTTT
CASSPKDRAGNTIYF
>NA|TRBJ1-2|TRBV7-9|14|TRBD1
TGTGCCAGCAGCCAATGGGACAGTAACTATGGCTACACCTTC
CASSQWDSNYGYTF
>NA|TRBJ2-7|TRBV28|15|NA
TGTGCCAGCAGTTCCATGGGAGGCTTACCCTACGAGCAGTACTTC
CASSSMGGLPYEQYF
>NA|TRBJ1-1|TRBV10-3|11|NA
TGTGCCACCCGGAGGGCGCAGAAAGCTTTCTTT
CATRRAQKAFF
>NA|TRBJ2-2|TRBV29-1|13|TRBD1
TGCAGCGTGGGGACAGGTTACACCGGGGAGCTGTTTTTT
CSVGTGYTGELFF
>NA|TRBJ2-7|TRBV5-6|15|NA
TGTGCCAGCAGCTTGGCCCCGCAGGGGACCTACGAGCAGTACTTC
CASSLAPQGTYEQYF
>NA|TRBJ2-7|TRBV18|13|NA
TGTGCCAGCTCACCAGGCCCCTCCGGGGAGCAGTACTTC
CASSPGPSGEQYF
>NA|TRBJ2-3|TRBV24-1|16|TRBD2
TGTGCCACCAGTGACCCTACCGCGGGGGGTTCAGATACGCAGTATTTT
CATSDPTAGGSDTQYF
>NA|TRBJ1-6|TRBV25-1|13|NA
TGTGCCAGCAGCAGAAACGCTGATTCACCCCTCCACTTT
CASSRNADSPLHF
>NA|TRBJ1-1|TRBV3-1/TRBV3-2|15|NA
TGTGCCAGCAGCCCAAGAAAAACCGGGAGGACTGAAGCTTTCTTT
CASSPRKTGRTEAFF
>NA|TRBJ2-7|TRBV9|15|NA
TGTGCCAGCAGCGCTGGGGCAGGGATCGCCTACGAGCAGTACTTC
CASSAGAGIAYEQYF
>NA|TRBJ1-2|TRBV18|16|NA
TGTGCCAGCTCACCAGCAGGGAGGGGGACTAACTATGGCTACACCTTC
CASSPAGRGTNYGYTF
>NA|TRBJ1-1|TRBV27|15|TRBD1
TGTGCCAGCAGTTTATCCCAGGGGGTGAACACTGAAGCTTTCTTT
CASSLSQGVNTEAFF
>few|TRBJ1-3|TRBV15|17|NA
TGTGCCACCAGCAGAGATCTTGAGCTTAGCTCTGGAAACACCATATATTTT
CATSRDLELSSGNTIYF
>NA|TRBJ1-5|TRBV4-1|16|NA
TGCGCCAGCAGCCGTTTAAGGACAGATAGCAATCAGCCCCAGCATTTT
CASSRLRTDSNQPQHF
>NA|TRBJ2-5|TRBV15|17|NA
TGTGCCACCAGCGCGCCTAGCTTCGGGGGACAGCAAGAGACCCAGTACTTC
CATSAPSFGGQQETQYF
>NA|TRBJ2-5|TRBV18|15|NA
TGTGCCAGCTCCCCCGCGGGTGGCCTTAGGGAGACCCAGTACTTC
CASSPAGGLRETQYF
>NA|TRBJ1-2|TRBV19|14|NA
TGTGCCACCGCAGAGGACATCGGGAACTATGGCTACACCTTC
CATAEDIGNYGYTF
>NA|TRBJ2-3|TRBV7-2|16|TRBD2
TGTGCCAGCAGCGCTCTAGCGGGGGGGCCTACAGATACGCAGTATTTT
CASSALAGGPTDTQYF
>NA|TRBJ1-5|TRBV6-5|13|TRBD1
TGTGCCAGCAGCTTGGACAGGGGCCAGCCCCAGCATTTT
CASSLDRGQPQHF
>NA|TRBJ1-1|TRBV10-2|15|NA
TGCGCCAGCAGTGAGTCCCAGAGGATGAACACTGAAGCTTTCTTT
CASSESQRMNTEAFF
>NA|TRBJ2-5|TRBV9|14|TRBD1
TGTGCCAGCAGCGGGGGGACAGGAGTGGAGACCCAGTACTTC
CASSGGTGVETQYF
>NA|TRBJ2-7|TRBV19|14|NA
TGTGCCAGTAGTATCTCCGCCAGCTCCTACGAGCAGTACTTC
CASSISASSYEQYF
>NA|TRBJ2-5|TRBV12-3/TRBV12-4|11|NA
TGTGCCAGCAGTTTGTCGGGAACCCAGTACTTC
CASSLSGTQYF
>NA|TRBJ1-5|TRBV27|18|NA
TGTGCCAGCAGTTTGGGGTTGCCGGGGGTGAGGGGCAATCAGCCCCAGCATTTT
CASSLGLPGVRGNQPQHF
>NA|TRBJ1-5|TRBV27|13|NA
TGTGCCAGCAGGGTACGGGGTAATCAGCCCCAGCATTTT
CASRVRGNQPQHF
>NA|TRBJ1-1|TRBV18|13|NA
TGTGCCAGCTTCGCGGGGGGGAACACTGAAGCTTTCTTT
CASFAGGNTEAFF
>NA|TRBJ1-1|TRBV2|14|NA
TGTGCCAGCATCCGGGCCTTTTGGGAGGCTGAAGCTTTCTTT
CASIRAFWEAEAFF
>NA|TRBJ2-3|TRBV7-2|15|TRBD2
TGTGCCAGCAGTCTAGCGGGGACCAGCACAGATACGCAGTATTTT
CASSLAGTSTDTQYF
>NA|TRBJ1-1|TRBV29-1|16|NA
TGCAGCGTCAATACAGGGAGTCTTGATCTGAACACTGAAGCTTTCTTT
CSVNTGSLDLNTEAFF
>NA|TRBJ1-3|TRBV7-9|13|TRBD1
TGTGCCAGCAGCTCGGACAGGGCTGGCACCATATATTTT
CASSSDRAGTIYF